This T cell receptor (beta chain) was observed in a study of OX40 agonist ivuxolimab in advanced cancers. About the study: Patients got intravenous ivuxolimab at 0.01 to 10 mg/kg every 2 weeks.

The assay was immunoSEQ multiplex PCR, and TCRdb's table has in-frame clones only and misses some. The sample includes 60,000 to 75,000 clones, approximately 80% seen only once; the top ten take around 0.96%. Deletions cut 1 base from V and 0 bases from J, with 4 bases between. This CDR3 contains 14 residues. From germline, CDR1 is SGHRS and CDR2 YFSETQ. This receptor was identified in an adult with an advanced solid tumor such as melanoma, head and neck, liver or kidney cancer. The V and J genes are TRBV5-1 and TRBJ1-4; D remains unclear. Sequences were derived from CD4+ or CD8+ T cells sorted from blood, sampled in a trial of the OX40 agonist ivuxolimab. CDR3 DNA: TGCGCCAGCAGCTTGAGTTCAACTAATGAAAAACTGTTTTTT. It translates to CASSLSSTNEKLFF.